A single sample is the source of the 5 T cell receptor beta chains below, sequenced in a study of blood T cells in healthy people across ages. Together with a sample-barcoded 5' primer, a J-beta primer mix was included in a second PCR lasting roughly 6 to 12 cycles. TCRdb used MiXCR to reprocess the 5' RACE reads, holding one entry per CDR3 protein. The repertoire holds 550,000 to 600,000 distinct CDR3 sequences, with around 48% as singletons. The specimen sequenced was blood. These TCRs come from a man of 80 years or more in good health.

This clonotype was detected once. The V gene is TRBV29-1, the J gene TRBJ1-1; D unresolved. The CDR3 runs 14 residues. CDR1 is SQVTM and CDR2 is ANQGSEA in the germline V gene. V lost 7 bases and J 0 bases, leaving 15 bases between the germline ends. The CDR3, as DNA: TGCAGCGGGGGTGCGACGGCAATGAACACTGAAGCTTTCTTT. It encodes CSGGATAMNTEAFF.

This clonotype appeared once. CDR3 bases: TGTGCCATCAGTCCGGGGGACAGCATATACAATGAGCAGTACTTC. Its protein product is CAISPGDSIYNEQYF. The J gene is TRBJ2-7, the V gene TRBV10-3; D possibly corresponds to TRBD1 (7 bases). The CDR3 extends over 15 amino acids. From germline, CDR1 is ENHRY and CDR2 SYGVKD. The V end was cut by 5 bases, the J end by 7 bases, with 21 bases between.

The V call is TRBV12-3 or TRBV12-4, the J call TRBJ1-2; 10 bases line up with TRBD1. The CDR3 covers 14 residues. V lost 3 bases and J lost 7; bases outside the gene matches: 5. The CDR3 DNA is TGTGCCAGCAGTTTTTCCCGACAGGGGGCTGGCTACACCTTC. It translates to CASSFSRQGAGYTF.

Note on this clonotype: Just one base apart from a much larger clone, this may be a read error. The CDR3: CASNLAGEETQYF. DNA for the CDR3: TGTGCCAGCAACCTAGCGGGGGAAGAGACCCAGTACTTC. V usage is TRBV7-9 and J usage is TRBJ2-5, with 10 nucleotides matching TRBD2. The germline V gene has CDR1 SEHNR and CDR2 FQNEAQ (reference sequence). The CDR3 spans 13 residues. Trimming at V came to 7 bases and at J to 3 bases, leaving 2 bases not matched to a gene. Variable domain in full (rest from reference TRBV7-9 and TRBJ2-5): DTGVSQNPRHKITKRGQNVTFRCDPISEHNRLYWYRQTLGQGPEFLTYFQNEAQLEKSRLLSDRFSAERPKGSFSTLEIQRTEQGDSAMYLCASNLAGEETQYFGPGTRLLVL.

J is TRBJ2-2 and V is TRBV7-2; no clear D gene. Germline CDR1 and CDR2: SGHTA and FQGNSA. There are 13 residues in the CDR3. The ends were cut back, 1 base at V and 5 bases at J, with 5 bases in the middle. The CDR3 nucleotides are TGTGCCAGCAGCTTAGTCCGTACCGGGGAGCTGTTTTTT. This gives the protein CASSLVRTGELFF.